The 2 T cell receptor beta chains below were found in one sample sequenced in a study of T cell repertoires in cytomegalovirus infection. No antigen is known for these receptors. TCRdb reprocessed the reads via MiXCR and lists one record per CDR3 protein. The sample shows 100,000 to 150,000 distinct CDR3 sequences, approximately 30% of them seen only once. This specimen was CD8+ T cells from cultured PBMCs, taken from culture after CMV antigen stimulation. All receptors derive from a human donor in good health (CMV status not recorded). Some clones in this sample may be carry-over from other donors' samples.

This clonotype was found a few times. The chain uses TRBV7-2 and TRBJ2-7, with D perhaps given as TRBD1 or TRBD2 (6 bases each). There are 15 residues in the CDR3. V was cut by 5 bases and J by 0 bases, with 14 bases left in between. Germline loops: CDR1 SGHTA, CDR2 FQGNSA. The CDR3 here is CASSPPGARSYEQYF. The DNA for the CDR3 is TGTGCCAGCAGCCCACCGGGGGCGCGCTCCTACGAGCAGTACTTC.

This clonotype has at least ten counts. This rearrangement joins TRBV4-1 to TRBJ2-5; 9 bases match TRBD1. The CDR3 loop spans 17 amino acids. The J segment lost 5 bases and the V segment lost 4 bases, leaving 14 bases of the junction unmatched. Per germline, CDR1 MGHRA and CDR2 YSYEKL. The CDR3 bases are TGCGCCAGCAGCCCCCTATCGACAGGGGGTTTCTGGGAGACCCAGTACTTC. Protein product: CASSPLSTGGFWETQYF.